Below are 7 T cell receptor beta chains sequenced from a single sample in a study of cytomegalovirus exposure and HLA in healthy donors. Primers for the PCR totalled 60 Vbeta and 13 Jbeta. Profiling relied on immunoSEQ multiplex PCR, and the TCRdb table lists in-frame clones only, not all of them. The sample includes 200,000 or so clones, approximately 83% of them seen just once. Material: PBMCs. These receptor sequences come from a boy younger than 10 in good health and CMV-seronegative.

This chain connects TRBV29-1 to TRBJ1-1; unclear D gene. CDR3 length: 13 residues. V shed 6 bases and J shed 1 base, with 12 bases lying between them. Looked up from germline, CDR1 is SQVTM and CDR2 is ANQGSEA. This CDR3 reads CSVSDTRNTEAFF. CDR3 coding DNA: TGCAGCGTCTCCGACACCCGGAACACTGAAGCTTTCTTT.

The chain combines TRBV5-8 with TRBJ2-2; D is uncertain. The length of the CDR3 is 11 residues. Trimming took 3 bases from V and 5 from J, leaving 2 bases between them. The germline V gene encodes CDR1 SGHTS and CDR2 YDEGEE. DNA for the CDR3: TGTGCCAGCAGCTCGACCGGGGAGCTGTTTTTT. Protein product: CASSSTGELFF.

The J gene is TRBJ1-5, the V gene TRBV6-4; 8 bases map to TRBD1. The CDR3 consists of 15 residues. The germline gives CDR1 MRHNA, CDR2 SNTAGT. V gave up 4 bases and J gave up 2 bases; unmatched junction bases: 4. The DNA of the CDR3 is TGTGCCAGCAGTGCAGGGGGCACGGGCAATCAGCCCCAGCATTTT. Amino acid sequence: CASSAGGTGNQPQHF.

The chain combines TRBV25-1 with TRBJ1-2; a possible D gene is TRBD1 (5 bases). Germline CDR1 and CDR2: MGHDK and SYGVNS. The V end was cut by 5 bases, the J end by 3 bases, with 10 bases between. The CDR3 is made up of 13 amino acids. The CDR3 is CASSMTDYYGYTF. CDR3 coding DNA: TGTGCCAGCAGTATGACAGATTACTATGGCTACACCTTC.

The chain is built from TRBV30 and TRBJ2-3; no firm D call. The CDR3 contains 13 residues. V was pared by 1 base and J by 6 bases, with 11 bases between. Looked up from germline, CDR1 is GTSNPN and CDR2 is SVGIG (reference sequence). The CDR3 bases are TGTGCCTGGAGTGAATGGCCCACGGATACGCAGTATTTT. This sequence encodes CAWSEWPTDTQYF. Drawing the rest from reference TRBV30 and TRBJ2-3, the complete variable domain is SQTIHQWPATLVQPVGSPLSLECTVEGTSNPNLYWYRQAAGRGLQLLFYSVGIGQISSEVPQNLSASRPQDRQFILSSKKLLLSDSGFYLCAWSEWPTDTQYFGPGTRLTVL.

This sequence joins TRBV7-9 and TRBJ2-5; 14 bases match TRBD2. The CDR3 has 18 residues. V lost 4 bases, J lost 0 bases, and 7 bases stayed unmatched. Per germline, CDR1 SEHNR and CDR2 FQNEAQ (reference sequence). This CDR3 reads CASSSGLAGAFNQETQYF. The DNA for the CDR3 is TGTGCCAGCAGCTCGGGACTAGCGGGGGCCTTCAACCAAGAGACCCAGTACTTC.

V usage is TRBV10-3 and J usage is TRBJ2-1, with a weak D call TRBD2 (5 bases). The CDR3 spans 15 residues. Between the trimmed V and J ends, which lost 6 bases and 8 bases, there was a span of 20 bases. Per the germline V gene, CDR1 is ENHRY and CDR2 is SYGVKD. The DNA of the CDR3 is TGTGCCATCAGCGGGGTTAAGGGAGTTGGCGATGAGCAGTTCTTC. Protein product: CAISGVKGVGDEQFF.